This T cell receptor (beta chain) was sequenced for a study of T cells of healthy individuals. In this sample, this clonotype turned up many times. TCRdb ran MiXCR on the 5' RACE reads and lists one entry per CDR3 protein. The sample has 55,000 to 65,000 distinct CDR3 sequences; around 15% are singletons. The CDR3 loop spans 13 amino acids. V was clipped by 8 bases and J by 2 bases, with 13 bases between them. Germline CDR1 SNHLY, CDR2 FYNNEI. The chain combines TRBV2 with TRBJ2-7; TRBD2 might be the D (6 bases). The clonotype originates from a human donor in good health. CDR3 bases: TGTGCCAGCTTTAGAGCGGGTACCTACGAGCAGTACTTC. Amino acids: CASFRAGTYEQYF.